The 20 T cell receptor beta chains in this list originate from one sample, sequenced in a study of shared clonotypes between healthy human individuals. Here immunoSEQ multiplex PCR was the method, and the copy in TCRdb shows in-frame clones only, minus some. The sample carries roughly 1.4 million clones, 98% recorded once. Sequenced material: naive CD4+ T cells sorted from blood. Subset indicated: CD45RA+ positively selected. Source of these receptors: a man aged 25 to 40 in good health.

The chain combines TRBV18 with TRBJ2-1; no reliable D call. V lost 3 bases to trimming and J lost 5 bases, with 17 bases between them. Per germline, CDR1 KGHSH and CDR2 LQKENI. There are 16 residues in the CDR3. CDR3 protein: CASSPQQFESHNEQFF. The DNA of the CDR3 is TGTGCCAGCTCACCGCAGCAGTTTGAGTCCCACAATGAGCAGTTCTTC. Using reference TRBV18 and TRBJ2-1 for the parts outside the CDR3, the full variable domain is NAGVMQNPRHLVRRRGQEARLRCSPMKGHSHVYWYRQLPEEGLKFMVYLQKENIIDESGMPKERFSAEFPKEGPSILRIQQVVRGDSAAYFCASSPQQFESHNEQFFGPGTRLTVL.

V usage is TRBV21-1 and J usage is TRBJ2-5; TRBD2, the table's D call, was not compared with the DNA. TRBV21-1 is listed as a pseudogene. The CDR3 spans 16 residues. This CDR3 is CASSNLLREAGETQYF. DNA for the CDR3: TGTGCCAGCAGCAACCTCCTACGGGAGGCCGGGGAGACCCAGTACTTC.

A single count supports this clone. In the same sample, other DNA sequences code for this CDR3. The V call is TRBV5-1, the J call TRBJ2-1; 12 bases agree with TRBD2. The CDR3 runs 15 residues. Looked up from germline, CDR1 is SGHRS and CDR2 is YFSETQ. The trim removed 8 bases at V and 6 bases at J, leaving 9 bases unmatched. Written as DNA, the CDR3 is TGCGCCAGTTCACCGGGACTAGCGGGTCTCAATGAGCAGTTCTTC. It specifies CASSPGLAGLNEQFF.

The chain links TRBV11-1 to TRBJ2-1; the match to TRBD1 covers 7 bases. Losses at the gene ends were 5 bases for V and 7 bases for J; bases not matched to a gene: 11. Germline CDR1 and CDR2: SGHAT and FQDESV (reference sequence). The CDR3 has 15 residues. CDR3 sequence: CASSLGQTGKNEQFF. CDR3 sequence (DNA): TGTGCCAGCAGCCTGGGACAGACGGGGAAAAATGAGCAGTTCTTC.

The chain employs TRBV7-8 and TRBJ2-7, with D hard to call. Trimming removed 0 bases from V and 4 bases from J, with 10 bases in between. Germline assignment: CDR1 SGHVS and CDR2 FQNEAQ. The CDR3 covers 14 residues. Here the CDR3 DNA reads TGTGCCAGCAGCTTAGCGGTAGTCCTATACGAGCAGTACTTC. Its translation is CASSLAVVLYEQYF.

The CDR3 sequence: CASSPGLRGPSYEQYF. CDR3 in DNA: TGCGCCAGCAGCCCAGGGTTGCGGGGCCCCTCCTACGAGCAGTACTTC. V is TRBV4-1 and J is TRBJ2-7; possibly TRBD2 for D (6 bases). V dropped 4 bases and J dropped 0 bases, with 16 bases sitting between them. This CDR3 has 16 residues. From germline, CDR1 is MGHRA and CDR2 YSYEKL.

CDR3 amino acids: CASSPPSVRYAGYTF. DNA of the CDR3: TGTGCCAGCTCACCACCTTCCGTAAGGTATGCTGGCTACACCTTC. This rearrangement joins TRBV18 to TRBJ1-2, with D unresolved. The CDR3 is 15 amino acids. The germline V gene encodes CDR1 KGHSH and CDR2 LQKENI. V lost 0 bases and J 7 bases, leaving 15 bases between the germline ends.

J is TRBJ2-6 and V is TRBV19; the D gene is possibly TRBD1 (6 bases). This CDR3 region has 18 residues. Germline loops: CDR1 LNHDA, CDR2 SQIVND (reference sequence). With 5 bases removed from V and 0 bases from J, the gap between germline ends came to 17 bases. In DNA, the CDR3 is TGTGCCAGTAGTTTACAGGGAATCCTAAGCTCTGGGGCCAACGTCCTGACTTTC. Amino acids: CASSLQGILSSGANVLTF.

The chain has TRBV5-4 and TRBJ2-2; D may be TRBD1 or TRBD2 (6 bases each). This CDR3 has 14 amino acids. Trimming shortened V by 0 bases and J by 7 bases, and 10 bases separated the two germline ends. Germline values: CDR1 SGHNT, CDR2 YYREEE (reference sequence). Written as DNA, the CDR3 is TGTGCCAGCAGCTTGGAACAGGGACTCGGGGAGCTGTTTTTT. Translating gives CASSLEQGLGELFF.

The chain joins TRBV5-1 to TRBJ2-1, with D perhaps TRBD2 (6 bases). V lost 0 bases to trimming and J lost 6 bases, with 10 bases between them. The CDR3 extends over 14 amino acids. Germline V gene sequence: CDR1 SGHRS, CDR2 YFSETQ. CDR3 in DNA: TGCGCCAGCAGCTTGGGACTAGTCGGCAATGAGCAGTTCTTC. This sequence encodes CASSLGLVGNEQFF. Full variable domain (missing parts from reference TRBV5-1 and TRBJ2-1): KAGVTQTPRYLIKTRGQQVTLSCSPISGHRSVSWYQQTPGQGLQFLFEYFSETQRNKGNFPGRFSGRQFSNSRSEMNVSTLELGDSALYLCASSLGLVGNEQFFGPGTRLTVL.

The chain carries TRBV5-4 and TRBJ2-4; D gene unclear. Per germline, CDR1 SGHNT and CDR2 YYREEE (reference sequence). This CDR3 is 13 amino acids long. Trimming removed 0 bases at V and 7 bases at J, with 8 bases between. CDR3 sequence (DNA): TGTGCCAGCAGCTTGGAAATGGGTAACATTCAGTACTTC. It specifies CASSLEMGNIQYF. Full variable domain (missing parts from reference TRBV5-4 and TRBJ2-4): ETGVTQSPTHLIKTRGQQVTLRCSSQSGHNTVSWYQQALGQGPQFIFQYYREEENGRGNFPPRFSGLQFPNYSSELNVNALELDDSALYLCASSLEMGNIQYFGAGTRLSVL.

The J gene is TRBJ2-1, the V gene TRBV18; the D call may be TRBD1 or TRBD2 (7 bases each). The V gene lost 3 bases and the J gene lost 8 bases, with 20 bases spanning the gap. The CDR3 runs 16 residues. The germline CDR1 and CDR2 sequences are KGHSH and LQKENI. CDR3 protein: CASSPPKPTGRDEQFF. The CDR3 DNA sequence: TGTGCCAGCTCACCTCCCAAACCGACAGGGAGGGATGAGCAGTTCTTC.

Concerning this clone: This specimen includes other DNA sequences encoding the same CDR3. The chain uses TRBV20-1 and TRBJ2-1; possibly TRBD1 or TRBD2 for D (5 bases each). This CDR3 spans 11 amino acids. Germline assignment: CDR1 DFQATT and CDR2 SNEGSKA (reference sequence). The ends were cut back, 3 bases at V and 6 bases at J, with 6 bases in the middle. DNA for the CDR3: TGCAGTGCTAGTGGGGGCAATGAGCAGTTCTTC. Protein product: CSASGGNEQFF.

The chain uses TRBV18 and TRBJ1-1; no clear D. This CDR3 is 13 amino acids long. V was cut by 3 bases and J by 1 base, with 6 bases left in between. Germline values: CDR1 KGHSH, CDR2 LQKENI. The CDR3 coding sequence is TGTGCCAGCTCACCGAAGCCGAACACTGAAGCTTTCTTT. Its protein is CASSPKPNTEAFF.

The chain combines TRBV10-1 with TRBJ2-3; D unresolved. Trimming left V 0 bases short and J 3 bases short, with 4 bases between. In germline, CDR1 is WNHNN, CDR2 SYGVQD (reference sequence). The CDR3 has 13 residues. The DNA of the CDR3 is TGCGCCAGCAGTGAGTCTAGGACAGATACGCAGTATTTT. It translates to CASSESRTDTQYF.

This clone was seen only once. Written as DNA, the CDR3 is TGTGCCAGCAGCGTAGACGGGCCCGCCTACGAGCAGTACTTC. As protein: CASSVDGPAYEQYF. The J gene is TRBJ2-7, the V gene TRBV9; D not certain. Looked up from germline, CDR1 is SGDLS and CDR2 is YYNGEE. V was trimmed by 0 bases and J by 2 bases, leaving 9 bases between them. This CDR3 is 14 amino acids long.

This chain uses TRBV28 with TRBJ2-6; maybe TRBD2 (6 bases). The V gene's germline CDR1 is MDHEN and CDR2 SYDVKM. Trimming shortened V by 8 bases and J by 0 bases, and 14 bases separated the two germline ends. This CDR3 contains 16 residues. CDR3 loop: CASCRERLSGANVLTF. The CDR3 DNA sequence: TGTGCCAGCTGCCGGGAGCGCCTCTCTGGGGCCAACGTCCTGACTTTC.

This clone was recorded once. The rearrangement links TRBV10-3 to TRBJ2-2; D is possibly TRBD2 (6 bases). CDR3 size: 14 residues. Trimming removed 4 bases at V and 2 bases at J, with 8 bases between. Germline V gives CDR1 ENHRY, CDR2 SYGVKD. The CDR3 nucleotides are TGTGCCATCAGTGTGGCGGGAAACACCGGGGAGCTGTTTTTT. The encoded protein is CAISVAGNTGELFF.

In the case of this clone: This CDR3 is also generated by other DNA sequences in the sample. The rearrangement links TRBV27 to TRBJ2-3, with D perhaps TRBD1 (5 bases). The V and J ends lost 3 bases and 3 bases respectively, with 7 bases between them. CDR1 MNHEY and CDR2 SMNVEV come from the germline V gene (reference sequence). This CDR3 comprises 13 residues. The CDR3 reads CASSLAGTDTQYF. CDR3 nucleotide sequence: TGTGCCAGCAGTTTGGCAGGGACAGATACGCAGTATTTT.

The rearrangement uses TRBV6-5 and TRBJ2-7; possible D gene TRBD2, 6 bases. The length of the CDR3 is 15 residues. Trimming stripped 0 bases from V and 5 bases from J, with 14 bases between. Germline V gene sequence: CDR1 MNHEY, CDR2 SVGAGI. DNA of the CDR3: TGTGCCAGCAGTTACTCCAGGCGGGGATGGAACGAGCAGTACTTC. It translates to CASSYSRRGWNEQYF.